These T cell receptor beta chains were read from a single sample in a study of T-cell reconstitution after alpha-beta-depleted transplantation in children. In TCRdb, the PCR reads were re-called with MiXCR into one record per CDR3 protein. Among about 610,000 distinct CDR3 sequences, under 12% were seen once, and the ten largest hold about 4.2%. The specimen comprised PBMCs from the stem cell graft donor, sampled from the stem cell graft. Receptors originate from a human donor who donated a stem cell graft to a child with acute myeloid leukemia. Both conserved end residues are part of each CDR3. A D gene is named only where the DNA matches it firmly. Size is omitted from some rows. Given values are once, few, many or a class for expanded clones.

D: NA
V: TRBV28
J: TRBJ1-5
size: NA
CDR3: CASSRGYPSNQPQHF
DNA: TGTGCCAGCAGCCGGGGCTACCCTAGCAATCAGCCCCAGCATTTT

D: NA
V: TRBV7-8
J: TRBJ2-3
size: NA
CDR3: CASGRLTDTQYF
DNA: TGTGCCAGCGGGAGGCTCACAGATACGCAGTATTTT

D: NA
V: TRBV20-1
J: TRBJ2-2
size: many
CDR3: CSARGGNTGELFF
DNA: TGCAGTGCTAGAGGTGGGAACACCGGGGAGCTGTTTTTT

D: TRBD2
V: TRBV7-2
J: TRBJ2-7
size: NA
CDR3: CASSFRGGRSNEQYF
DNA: TGTGCCAGCAGCTTTAGGGGCGGGAGGTCAAATGAGCAGTACTTC

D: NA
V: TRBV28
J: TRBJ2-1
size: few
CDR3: CASSLLAGQQLFSYNEQFF
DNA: TGTGCCAGCAGTTTATTAGCCGGACAGCAACTTTTCTCCTACAATGAGCAGTTCTTC

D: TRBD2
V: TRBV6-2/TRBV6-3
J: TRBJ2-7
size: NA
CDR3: CASSVGTSGWSSYEQYF
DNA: TGTGCCAGCAGTGTCGGGACTAGCGGGTGGAGCTCCTACGAGCAGTACTTC

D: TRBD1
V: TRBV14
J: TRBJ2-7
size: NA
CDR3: CASSPRTGATSSSYEQYF
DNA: TGTGCCAGCAGCCCTCGGACAGGGGCCACCTCTAGCTCCTACGAGCAGTACTTC

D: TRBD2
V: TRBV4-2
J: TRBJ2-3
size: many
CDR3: CASSQTSGSYTDTQYF
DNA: TGTGCCAGCAGCCAAACTAGCGGGAGTTACACAGATACGCAGTATTTT

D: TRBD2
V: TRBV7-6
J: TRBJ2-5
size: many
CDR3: CASSLLAGGAETQYF
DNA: TGTGCCAGCAGCTTACTAGCGGGAGGGGCAGAGACCCAGTACTTC

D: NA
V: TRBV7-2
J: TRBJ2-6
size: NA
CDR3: CASSPLGANVLTF
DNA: TGTGCCAGCAGCCCCCTGGGGGCCAACGTCCTGACTTTC

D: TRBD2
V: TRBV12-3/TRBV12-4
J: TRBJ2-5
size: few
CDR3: CASRQNVGGAQYF
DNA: TGTGCCAGCAGACAGAACGTCGGGGGGGCCCAGTACTTC

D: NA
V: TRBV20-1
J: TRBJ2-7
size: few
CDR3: CSARIPLLYEQYF
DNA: TGCAGTGCTAGGATCCCTCTCCTATACGAGCAGTACTTC

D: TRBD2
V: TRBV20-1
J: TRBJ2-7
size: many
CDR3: CSGSLAGRSYEQYF
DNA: TGCAGTGGTTCCCTAGCGGGAAGATCCTACGAGCAGTACTTC

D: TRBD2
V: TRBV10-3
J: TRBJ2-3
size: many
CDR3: CATRLAGVDTQYF
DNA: TGTGCCACCAGACTAGCGGGAGTTGATACGCAGTATTTT

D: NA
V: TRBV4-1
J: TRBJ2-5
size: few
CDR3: CASSQQLLQETQYF
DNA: TGCGCCAGCAGCCAACAGCTACTACAAGAGACCCAGTACTTC

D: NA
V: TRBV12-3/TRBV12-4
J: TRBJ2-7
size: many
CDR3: CASSLEGAVEQYF
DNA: TGTGCCAGCAGTTTGGAGGGGGCTGTCGAGCAGTACTTC

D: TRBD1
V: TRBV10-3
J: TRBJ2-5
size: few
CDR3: CAISDVTGGRETQYF
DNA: TGTGCCATCAGTGATGTGACAGGGGGCCGAGAGACCCAGTACTTC